The clone carrying this T cell receptor (beta chain) came up many times. What it binds is unknown. The data were taken from a study of regulatory T cells in long-lasting Graves disease. Construction of the TCR beta libraries employed iRepertoire HTBI primers in conjunction with Arm-PCR of CDR3 regions. TCRdb called the multiplex PCR reads again in MiXCR, with one record for every CDR3 protein. This table has approximately 490,000 distinct CDR3 sequences, around 15% appearing once. Study conclusions and caveats: There were preferences for TRBV28, TRBJ1-2 and TRBJ2-5 in persistent disease.

Indicated time point: newly diagnosed GD, antithyroid drugs for less than 3 months. The TCR library was prepared using RNA isolated from PBMCs. The V and J ends lost 4 bases and 1 base respectively, with 11 bases between them. Germline V gene sequence: CDR1 SNHLY, CDR2 FYNNEI. The CDR3 contains 15 residues. This sample also appeared in a second study, on T cells in Graves' hyperthyroidism and ophthalmopathy.

The V gene is TRBV2, the J gene TRBJ2-1; a possible D gene is TRBD1 (6 bases). The material sequenced was peripheral blood mononuclear cells (PBMCs), taken at new diagnosis, from a patient treated with antithyroid drugs. This TCR came from a man aged 35 to 55 with Graves disease. CDR3 DNA sequence: TGTGCCAGCAGTGCGCTGGGGGCGTCCTACAATGAGCAGTTCTTC. It translates to CASSALGASYNEQFF.